The 32 T cell receptor beta chains reported below all come from one sample, sequenced in a study of CD8+ T cells in alopecia areata. Extraction and reverse transcription of RNA yielded cDNA as the sequencing template. Assay: immunoSEQ multiplex PCR; the TCRdb copy retains only in-frame clones and omits some. The sample records about 150,000 clones, 50% to 70% being singletons. Documented treatment: oral pan-JAK inhibitor, 5-10 mg twice daily. The sample consisted of CD4+ T cells sorted from blood, taken at week 4, from a patient treated with tofacitinib. The receptors come from a human donor with alopecia areata.

The chain recombines TRBV10-3 with TRBJ1-2, with D tentatively TRBD1 (5 bases). The germline CDR1 and CDR2 sequences are ENHRY and SYGVKD. This CDR3 is 13 amino acids long. V lost 0 bases and J lost 6, with 8 bases in between. Here the CDR3 reads CAISESPGNGYTF. The CDR3, as DNA: TGTGCCATCAGTGAGTCGCCAGGGAATGGCTACACCTTC.

The chain recombines TRBV2 with TRBJ1-1; D is uncertain. Germline CDR1 and CDR2: SNHLY and FYNNEI. V was clipped by 7 bases and J by 5 bases, with 11 bases between them. This CDR3 spans 12 amino acids. CDR3 loop: CASTPRGTEAFF. As DNA, the CDR3 is TGTGCCAGCACCCCACGCGGTACTGAAGCTTTCTTT.

V usage is TRBV30 and J usage is TRBJ1-1; TRBD1 matches 8 bases. The V and J ends lost 2 bases and 5 bases, in that order; junction bases with no gene match: 7. Germline assignment: CDR1 GTSNPN and CDR2 SVGIG (reference sequence). The CDR3 is 14 residues long. This CDR3 reads CAWSRDRRRTEAFF. DNA for the CDR3: TGTGCCTGGAGTAGGGACAGGCGGCGTACTGAAGCTTTCTTT.

The CDR3 DNA is TGTGCCAGCAGCCTCCCGACAGGGAGCACAGATACGCAGTATTTT. Translated: CASSLPTGSTDTQYF. This chain connects TRBV5-4 to TRBJ2-3; 7 nucleotides align to TRBD1. Losses at the gene ends were 4 bases for V and 0 bases for J; bases not matched to a gene: 5. Germline V gives CDR1 SGHNT, CDR2 YYREEE (reference sequence). The CDR3 contains 15 residues.

The chain has TRBV2 and TRBJ1-5; D gene uncertain. With 10 bases removed from V and 4 bases from J, the gap between germline ends came to 14 bases. The CDR3 has 13 residues. The germline V gene encodes CDR1 SNHLY and CDR2 FYNNEI. The CDR3 loop reads CATTPGPNQPQHF. The CDR3 region has the DNA TGTGCCACCACCCCAGGCCCAAATCAGCCCCAGCATTTT.

This chain uses TRBV23-1 with TRBJ1-5; D is uncertain. TRBV23-1 is an ORF, with its function uncertain. CDR3 length: 11 amino acids. Trimming pared 3 bases from V and 5 bases from J, leaving 2 bases between. CDR3 loop: CASSQYQPQHF. DNA of the CDR3: TGCGCCAGCAGTCAGTATCAGCCCCAGCATTTT.

This clone was detected a few times. The V call is TRBV25-1, the J call TRBJ1-2; 9 bases line up with TRBD1. V lost 6 bases and J lost 8; bases outside the gene matches: 10. Germline CDR1 and CDR2: MGHDK and SYGVNS. The length of the CDR3 is 14 residues. CDR3 residues: CASSTPGQGLGYTF. For the CDR3, the DNA is TGTGCCAGCAGCACGCCGGGACAGGGCCTGGGCTACACCTTC.

This clone was observed a few times. The chain recombines TRBV5-1 with TRBJ1-1, with 9 bases lining up with TRBD1. Per germline, CDR1 SGHRS and CDR2 YFSETQ. V lost 3 bases to trimming and J lost 2 bases; unmatched junction nucleotides: 2. The CDR3 length is 14 residues. The CDR3 region has the DNA TGCGCCAGCAGCTGGACAGGGGCTAACACTGAAGCTTTCTTT. Amino acid sequence: CASSWTGANTEAFF.

The J gene is TRBJ2-2, the V gene TRBV30, with no clear D. Germline assignment: CDR1 GTSNPN and CDR2 SVGIG (reference sequence). The CDR3 has 14 amino acids. Trimming shortened V by 0 bases and J by 4 bases, and 9 bases separated the two germline ends. The DNA of the CDR3 is TGTGCCTGGAGTGTACTGGGTATCACCGGGGAGCTGTTTTTT. It specifies CAWSVLGITGELFF.

The chain combines TRBV5-6 with TRBJ1-5; D gene ambiguous. The germline V gene encodes CDR1 SGHDT and CDR2 YYEEEE. The CDR3 runs to 14 residues. V was clipped by 3 bases and J by 0 bases, with 7 bases between them. Here the CDR3 DNA reads TGTGCCAGCAGCTCATTTTATAGCAATCAGCCCCAGCATTTT. This encodes CASSSFYSNQPQHF.

V gene TRBV29-1 combines with J gene TRBJ1-2, with a tentative D call TRBD1 (5 bases). Trimming took off 2 bases at V and 4 bases at J, with 8 bases between the two ends. The CDR3 sequence is 12 residues long. Germline V gives CDR1 SQVTM, CDR2 ANQGSEA. The CDR3: CSVETGPYGYTF. The CDR3, as DNA: TGCAGCGTTGAAACAGGCCCCTATGGCTACACCTTC.

The chain links TRBV4-1 to TRBJ2-7, with TRBD2 matching 12 bases. This CDR3 spans 16 amino acids. Germline V lookup: CDR1 MGHRA, CDR2 YSYEKL. V trimming: 2 bases; J trimming: 6 bases; junction bases outside the gene matches: 8. The CDR3 region has the DNA TGCGCCAGCAGCCAACCGCTAGCGGGGGGGCTGGGCGAGCAGTACTTC. Its protein product is CASSQPLAGGLGEQYF.

The chain links TRBV10-3 to TRBJ2-5; D could derive from TRBD1 or TRBD2 (5 bases each). CDR1 is ENHRY, CDR2 SYGVKD, per germline. Trimming shortened V by 0 bases and J by 5 bases, and 13 bases separated the two germline ends. The CDR3 consists of 15 residues. The CDR3 coding sequence is TGTGCCATCAGTGAGTCTGGGGACCCATGGGAGACCCAGTACTTC. Amino acid sequence: CAISESGDPWETQYF.

This clone was counted only a few times. This sequence joins TRBV7-6 and TRBJ1-4, with D hard to call. CDR1 SGHVS and CDR2 FNYEAQ come from the germline V gene. V was cut by 0 bases and J by 3 bases, with 5 bases left in between. The length of the CDR3 is 14 residues. DNA of the CDR3: TGTGCCAGCAGCTTAGCTGGACCTAATGAAAAACTGTTTTTT. Its protein product is CASSLAGPNEKLFF.

The J gene is TRBJ2-1, the V gene TRBV9; no reliable D call. Germline-derived CDR1 and CDR2 are SGDLS and YYNGEE. V dropped 2 bases and J dropped 6 bases, with 15 bases sitting between them. This CDR3 comprises 15 residues. The CDR3 sequence: CASSVSPTPPNEQFF. DNA for the CDR3: TGTGCCAGCAGCGTTTCCCCGACCCCACCCAATGAGCAGTTCTTC.

This clone came up a few times. V is TRBV9 and J is TRBJ1-1; D ambiguous. This CDR3 is 14 amino acids long. Germline V gene sequence: CDR1 SGDLS, CDR2 YYNGEE. Trimming removed 0 bases from V and 3 bases from J, with 9 bases in between. CDR3 nucleotides: TGTGCCAGCAGCGTAGGACCCCTTGACACTGAAGCTTTCTTT. It specifies CASSVGPLDTEAFF.

The rearrangement joins TRBV29-1 to TRBJ1-1, with D unresolved. V shed 3 bases and J shed 4 bases, with 6 bases lying between them. Germline V gene lookup returns CDR1 SQVTM and CDR2 ANQGSEA. The CDR3 extends over 11 amino acids. The CDR3 DNA sequence: TGCAGCGTTGATGAGCTCACTGAAGCTTTCTTT. Its protein product is CSVDELTEAFF.

This clone was recorded a few times. This rearrangement joins TRBV5-1 to TRBJ2-4, with 8 bases identical to TRBD2. V trimming: 1 base; J trimming: 5 bases; junction bases outside the gene matches: 5. The germline V gene has CDR1 SGHRS and CDR2 YFSETQ. The CDR3 has 15 residues. The CDR3 loop is CASSLTGGPENIQYF. The DNA of the CDR3 is TGCGCCAGCAGCTTGACGGGGGGGCCCGAAAACATTCAGTACTTC.

The rearrangement links TRBV6-5 to TRBJ1-2; D may be TRBD1 (5 bases). V was shortened by 6 bases and J by 7 bases, with 12 bases between the two germline ends. Germline V gene data show CDR1 as MNHEY and CDR2 as SVGAGI. The length of the CDR3 is 12 residues. The CDR3 sequence: CASRPAGLGYTF. DNA for the CDR3: TGTGCCAGCAGGCCAGCGGGGCTTGGCTACACCTTC.

The CDR3 sequence is CASSYSTSATGELFF. Here the CDR3 DNA reads TGTGCCAGCAGTTACTCGACATCGGCCACCGGGGAGCTGTTTTTT. The J gene is TRBJ2-2, the V gene TRBV6-5; no clear D. CDR3 size: 15 residues. V was trimmed by 0 bases and J by 4 bases, leaving 9 bases between them. Germline assignment: CDR1 MNHEY and CDR2 SVGAGI.

This clone has more than one count but fewer than ten. The chain recombines TRBV7-9 with TRBJ2-1; D might be TRBD2 (5 bases). This CDR3 region has 17 residues. Trimming stripped 5 bases from V and 8 bases from J, with 25 bases between. CDR1 and CDR2 from the germline V gene are SEHNR and FQNEAQ (reference sequence). CDR3 in amino acids: CASSLAPVGVTLHEQFF. Here the CDR3 DNA reads TGTGCCAGCAGCCTTGCTCCCGTCGGGGTAACTCTCCATGAGCAGTTCTTC.

The chain employs TRBV30 and TRBJ1-1, with TRBD1 as a possible D gene (6 bases). Germline loops: CDR1 GTSNPN, CDR2 SVGIG (reference sequence). This CDR3 comprises 12 residues. The V gene lost 4 bases and the J gene lost 3 bases, with 9 bases spanning the gap. The CDR3 bases are TGTGCCTGGATTCAGGGGCACACTGAAGCTTTCTTT. This encodes CAWIQGHTEAFF.

The gene calls are TRBV7-9 and TRBJ1-1; tentative D call: TRBD1 (6 bases). Trimming took off 4 bases at V and 7 bases at J, with 16 bases between the two ends. The CDR3 consists of 14 residues. Germline V gene lookup returns CDR1 SEHNR and CDR2 FQNEAQ (reference sequence). CDR3 coding DNA: TGTGCCAGCAGCTCTAGACAGGAATTGCTTGAAGCTTTCTTT. This sequence encodes CASSSRQELLEAFF.

The chain couples TRBV29-1 to TRBJ2-7; D is uncertain. V shed 1 base and J shed 4 bases, with 14 bases lying between them. The CDR3 contains 14 residues. Germline loops: CDR1 SQVTM, CDR2 ANQGSEA. CDR3 region: CSVEVGRSPYEQYF. CDR3 DNA: TGCAGCGTTGAAGTGGGCAGAAGCCCTTACGAGCAGTACTTC.

The chain employs TRBV29-1 and TRBJ1-1, with D perhaps TRBD1 (5 bases). The CDR3 is 13 residues long. Trimming left V 0 bases short and J 5 bases short, with 10 bases between. Germline V lookup: CDR1 SQVTM, CDR2 ANQGSEA. The CDR3 sequence is CSVEDPAGTEAFF. The CDR3 DNA is TGCAGCGTTGAAGATCCCGCAGGGACTGAAGCTTTCTTT.

The rearrangement uses TRBV18 and TRBJ2-4, with D perhaps TRBD1 (6 bases). Germline lookup yields CDR1 KGHSH and CDR2 LQKENI. The ends were cut back, 3 bases at V and 12 bases at J, with 9 bases in the middle. This CDR3 region has 11 residues. The CDR3 nucleotides are TGTGCCAGCTCACCGGACAGAAATCAGTACTTC. Translated, it gives CASSPDRNQYF.

The CDR3: CAWSVVGINTEAFF. CDR3 in DNA: TGTGCCTGGAGTGTCGTGGGGATAAACACTGAAGCTTTCTTT. The chain joins TRBV30 to TRBJ1-1; no definite D call. The CDR3 spans 14 residues. Between the trimmed V and J ends, which lost 0 bases and 2 bases, there was a span of 10 bases. Germline lookup yields CDR1 GTSNPN and CDR2 SVGIG (reference sequence). Filled out from reference TRBV30 and TRBJ1-1, the complete variable domain reads SQTIHQWPATLVQPVGSPLSLECTVEGTSNPNLYWYRQAAGRGLQLLFYSVGIGQISSEVPQNLSASRPQDRQFILSSKKLLLSDSGFYLCAWSVVGINTEAFFGQGTRLTVV.

This clone was found a few times. The V gene is TRBV4-2, the J gene TRBJ2-3; D uncertain. The V end was cut by 0 bases, the J end by 10 bases, with 11 bases between. Germline V gives CDR1 LGHNA, CDR2 YNFKEQ. This CDR3 comprises 13 residues. Here the CDR3 DNA reads TGTGCCAGCAGCCAAGAAGGCCTAACGGCGCAGTATTTT. This sequence encodes CASSQEGLTAQYF.

This chain connects TRBV19 to TRBJ1-5; possible D gene TRBD1, 6 bases. This CDR3 has 13 amino acids. The ends were cut back, 4 bases at V and 6 bases at J, with 10 bases in the middle. In germline, CDR1 is LNHDA, CDR2 SQIVND (reference sequence). Here the CDR3 DNA reads TGTGCCAGTAGTAGGGGGGCCGTTCAGCCCCAGCATTTT. Protein: CASSRGAVQPQHF.

The chain joins TRBV4-1 to TRBJ1-2; D remains unclear. CDR1 and CDR2 (germline): MGHRA, YSYEKL. The CDR3 spans 13 residues. V gave up 3 bases and J gave up 2 bases, with 7 bases separating them. The CDR3 reads CASSQEPNYGYTF. Here the CDR3 DNA reads TGCGCCAGCAGCCAGGAACCAAACTATGGCTACACCTTC.

This chain links TRBV11-1 with TRBJ2-2; D remains unclear. V lost 5 bases and J 0 bases, leaving 13 bases between the germline ends. The CDR3 covers 16 residues. The germline CDR1 and CDR2 sequences are SGHAT and FQDESV (reference sequence). The CDR3 nucleotides are TGTGCCAGCAGCCCATACGCATCAACGAACACCGGGGAGCTGTTTTTT. Its translation: CASSPYASTNTGELFF.

CDR3 amino acids: CAWSVRQGRSPLHF. CDR3 nucleotides: TGTGCCTGGAGTGTACGACAGGGCCGTTCACCCCTCCACTTT. The J gene is TRBJ1-6, the V gene TRBV30; 7 nucleotides agree with TRBD1. The germline CDR1 and CDR2 sequences are GTSNPN and SVGIG (reference sequence). Losses at the gene ends were 0 bases for V and 9 bases for J; bases not matched to a gene: 5. The CDR3 contains 14 residues.